A selection of T cell receptor beta chains follows, all from one sample in a study of blood T cell repertoires in COVID-19. Sequencing was performed with immunoSEQ multiplex PCR; in TCRdb, only in-frame clones are kept and a portion is missing. The table records about 270,000 clones, more than 75% of them present only once. The specimen was peripheral blood. Receptor source: a man aged 35 to 55 with active or convalescent COVID-19. CDR3s include the opening cysteine and the closing phenylalanine or tryptophan. The order of the fields is J gene, V gene, CDR3 length, D gene, clone size, CDR3 protein, CDR3 DNA. The D gene is left open where the match is weak. Size values are once, few and many counts, or a class for expanded clones, and some rows have none.

j_gene: TRBJ1-4; v_gene: TRBV28; len: 11; d_gene: NA; abundance: NA; CDR3aa: CASAGAEKLFF; CDR3nt: TGTGCCAGCGCAGGGGCCGAAAAACTGTTTTTT
j_gene: TRBJ2-5; v_gene: TRBV5-5; len: 13; d_gene: NA; abundance: NA; CDR3aa: CASSLGGEETQYF; CDR3nt: TGTGCCAGCAGCTTGGGCGGGGAAGAGACCCAGTACTTC
j_gene: TRBJ2-1; v_gene: TRBV7-2; len: 15; d_gene: NA; abundance: NA; CDR3aa: CASRRLRPGYNEQFF; CDR3nt: TGTGCCAGCAGGAGACTTCGTCCGGGGTACAATGAGCAGTTCTTC
j_gene: TRBJ2-5; v_gene: TRBV29-1; len: 15; d_gene: NA; abundance: NA; CDR3aa: CSVEDSAGGQETQYF; CDR3nt: TGCAGCGTTGAAGATTCGGCAGGCGGGCAAGAGACCCAGTACTTC
j_gene: TRBJ2-2; v_gene: TRBV5-1; len: 15; d_gene: TRBD2; abundance: NA; CDR3aa: CASSLSSGGAGELFF; CDR3nt: TGCGCCAGCAGCTTGTCTAGCGGGGGGGCCGGGGAGCTGTTTTTT
j_gene: TRBJ2-1; v_gene: TRBV19; len: 15; d_gene: NA; abundance: few; CDR3aa: CASSPGLLSYNEQFF; CDR3nt: TGTGCCAGTAGTCCCGGACTCCTCTCCTACAATGAGCAGTTCTTC
j_gene: TRBJ1-2; v_gene: TRBV12-5; len: 13; d_gene: NA; abundance: NA; CDR3aa: CASGTSGGYGYTF; CDR3nt: TGTGCTAGTGGTACGTCCGGGGGCTATGGCTACACCTTC
j_gene: TRBJ1-4; v_gene: TRBV18; len: 15; d_gene: NA; abundance: NA; CDR3aa: CASSPPGEANEKLFF; CDR3nt: TGTGCCAGCTCACCACCCGGGGAGGCAAATGAAAAACTGTTTTTT
j_gene: TRBJ1-5; v_gene: TRBV15; len: 14; d_gene: NA; abundance: NA; CDR3aa: CATSRDYSNQPQHF; CDR3nt: TGTGCCACCAGCAGAGATTATAGCAATCAGCCCCAGCATTTT
j_gene: TRBJ2-2; v_gene: TRBV18; len: 17; d_gene: NA; abundance: NA; CDR3aa: CASSPNPVFANTGELFF; CDR3nt: TGTGCCAGCTCACCAAATCCTGTTTTCGCGAACACCGGGGAGCTGTTTTTT
j_gene: TRBJ2-2; v_gene: TRBV27; len: 16; d_gene: TRBD2; abundance: NA; CDR3aa: CASSPSGGPNTGELFF; CDR3nt: TGTGCCAGCAGTCCTAGCGGGGGTCCGAACACCGGGGAGCTGTTTTTT
j_gene: TRBJ2-5; v_gene: TRBV2; len: 13; d_gene: TRBD1; abundance: once; CDR3aa: CASSGTGEETQYF; CDR3nt: TGTGCCAGCAGCGGGACAGGGGAAGAGACCCAGTACTTC
j_gene: TRBJ2-1; v_gene: TRBV28; len: 13; d_gene: TRBD1; abundance: NA; CDR3aa: CASSPTSTGRQFF; CDR3nt: TGTGCCAGCAGTCCCACCTCGACAGGGCGGCAGTTCTTC
j_gene: TRBJ2-1; v_gene: TRBV3-1/TRBV3-2; len: 14; d_gene: TRBD1; abundance: NA; CDR3aa: CASSHRGRDNEQFF; CDR3nt: TGTGCCAGCAGCCACAGGGGGCGGGACAATGAGCAGTTCTTC
j_gene: TRBJ2-7; v_gene: TRBV5-1; len: 13; d_gene: NA; abundance: NA; CDR3aa: CASSSPNGYEQYF; CDR3nt: TGCGCCAGCAGCTCCCCGAACGGTTACGAGCAGTACTTC
j_gene: TRBJ2-4; v_gene: TRBV28; len: 14; d_gene: NA; abundance: NA; CDR3aa: CASRPGATRDIQYF; CDR3nt: TGTGCCAGCAGGCCCGGCGCCACTCGGGACATTCAGTACTTC
j_gene: TRBJ2-7; v_gene: TRBV6-5; len: 14; d_gene: NA; abundance: NA; CDR3aa: CASSPRDSGGEQYF; CDR3nt: TGTGCCAGCAGTCCGAGGGACAGTGGAGGGGAGCAGTACTTC
j_gene: TRBJ1-6; v_gene: TRBV19; len: 16; d_gene: TRBD1; abundance: once; CDR3aa: CASSTDTGTGDSPLHF; CDR3nt: TGTGCCAGTAGTACGGACACCGGGACAGGGGACTCACCCCTCCACTTT
j_gene: TRBJ1-1; v_gene: TRBV5-1; len: 14; d_gene: NA; abundance: NA; CDR3aa: CASSLVGEYTEAFF; CDR3nt: TGCGCCAGCAGCTTGGTTGGGGAGTACACTGAAGCTTTCTTT
j_gene: TRBJ1-2; v_gene: TRBV20-1; len: 11; d_gene: NA; abundance: few; CDR3aa: CSARRGHGYTF; CDR3nt: TGCAGTGCTCGCAGGGGTCATGGCTACACCTTC
j_gene: TRBJ2-7; v_gene: TRBV19; len: 15; d_gene: NA; abundance: NA; CDR3aa: CASRDTGRLSYEQYF; CDR3nt: TGTGCCTCCCGGGACACCGGGCGACTCTCCTACGAGCAGTACTTC
j_gene: TRBJ2-1; v_gene: TRBV7-3; len: 18; d_gene: NA; abundance: NA; CDR3aa: CASSLMGGLADSYNEQFF; CDR3nt: TGTGCCAGCAGCTTAATGGGGGGTTTAGCGGACTCCTACAATGAGCAGTTCTTC
j_gene: TRBJ1-6; v_gene: TRBV6-4; len: 14; d_gene: TRBD1; abundance: once; CDR3aa: CASSDWGQGSPLHF; CDR3nt: TGTGCCAGCAGTGACTGGGGACAGGGGTCACCCCTCCACTTT
j_gene: TRBJ2-1; v_gene: TRBV29-1; len: 15; d_gene: TRBD2; abundance: NA; CDR3aa: CSVEGRTSGINEQFF; CDR3nt: TGCAGCGTTGAAGGTCGGACTAGCGGGATCAATGAGCAGTTCTTC
j_gene: TRBJ2-1; v_gene: TRBV29-1; len: 12; d_gene: NA; abundance: NA; CDR3aa: CSVGKGLNEQFF; CDR3nt: TGCAGCGTTGGGAAGGGGTTGAATGAGCAGTTCTTC
j_gene: TRBJ2-5; v_gene: TRBV5-6; len: 15; d_gene: TRBD2; abundance: NA; CDR3aa: CASSLLAGDLETQYF; CDR3nt: TGTGCCAGCAGCTTGTTAGCGGGAGATTTGGAGACCCAGTACTTC
j_gene: TRBJ2-1; v_gene: TRBV3-1/TRBV3-2; len: 14; d_gene: TRBD2; abundance: NA; CDR3aa: CATIGPGLAGHAFF; CDR3nt: TGTGCCACCATAGGTCCGGGACTAGCTGGACATGCGTTCTTC
j_gene: TRBJ2-5; v_gene: TRBV2; len: 11; d_gene: NA; abundance: NA; CDR3aa: CASSPQETQYF; CDR3nt: TGTGCCAGCAGTCCGCAAGAGACCCAGTACTTC
j_gene: TRBJ1-3; v_gene: TRBV7-9; len: 14; d_gene: NA; abundance: NA; CDR3aa: CASGPGRSGNTIYF; CDR3nt: TGTGCCAGCGGGCCAGGGAGGTCTGGAAACACCATATATTTT
j_gene: TRBJ2-5; v_gene: TRBV27; len: 12; d_gene: NA; abundance: NA; CDR3aa: CASSLPGETQYF; CDR3nt: TGTGCCAGCAGTTTACCGGGGGAGACCCAGTACTTC
j_gene: TRBJ2-1; v_gene: TRBV5-1; len: 16; d_gene: TRBD2; abundance: NA; CDR3aa: CASSLAGGLVFNEQFF; CDR3nt: TGCGCCAGCAGCTTGGCGGGAGGACTAGTATTCAATGAGCAGTTCTTC
j_gene: TRBJ1-6; v_gene: TRBV28; len: 15; d_gene: TRBD1; abundance: few; CDR3aa: CASRGPGQNNSPLHF; CDR3nt: TGTGCCAGCAGGGGGCCGGGACAGAATAATTCACCCCTCCACTTT
j_gene: TRBJ2-5; v_gene: TRBV5-6; len: 14; d_gene: NA; abundance: NA; CDR3aa: CASSQTVVGETQYF; CDR3nt: TGTGCCAGCAGCCAGACAGTTGTGGGGGAGACCCAGTACTTC
j_gene: TRBJ1-1; v_gene: TRBV28; len: 14; d_gene: NA; abundance: NA; CDR3aa: CASSLLGEHTEAFF; CDR3nt: TGTGCCAGCAGTTTATTAGGGGAACACACTGAAGCTTTCTTT
j_gene: TRBJ2-7; v_gene: TRBV9; len: 12; d_gene: NA; abundance: NA; CDR3aa: CASSPRGGEQYF; CDR3nt: TGTGCCAGCAGCCCGAGAGGGGGCGAGCAGTACTTC
j_gene: TRBJ1-1; v_gene: TRBV11-2; len: 15; d_gene: NA; abundance: NA; CDR3aa: CASSLEPKPNTEAFF; CDR3nt: TGTGCCAGCAGCTTAGAGCCCAAGCCTAACACTGAAGCTTTCTTT
j_gene: TRBJ2-1; v_gene: TRBV5-1; len: 15; d_gene: TRBD2; abundance: NA; CDR3aa: CASSGTSGSYNEQFF; CDR3nt: TGCGCCAGCAGCGGTACTAGCGGCTCCTACAATGAGCAGTTCTTC
j_gene: TRBJ1-1; v_gene: TRBV20-1; len: 11; d_gene: NA; abundance: NA; CDR3aa: CRPTANTEAFF; CDR3nt: TGCAGGCCGACAGCGAACACTGAAGCTTTCTTT
j_gene: TRBJ1-4; v_gene: TRBV5-1; len: 14; d_gene: NA; abundance: NA; CDR3aa: CASSLGAGVEKLFF; CDR3nt: TGCGCCAGCAGCTTGGGGGCAGGGGTTGAAAAACTGTTTTTT
j_gene: TRBJ2-4; v_gene: TRBV7-9; len: 14; d_gene: TRBD2; abundance: once; CDR3aa: CASSGSGRANIQYF; CDR3nt: TGTGCCAGCAGCGGGTCAGGGAGGGCAAACATTCAGTACTTC
j_gene: TRBJ2-1; v_gene: TRBV5-1; len: 14; d_gene: TRBD2; abundance: NA; CDR3aa: CASSWGGVDNEQFF; CDR3nt: TGCGCCAGCTCCTGGGGGGGGGTGGACAATGAGCAGTTCTTC
j_gene: TRBJ2-5; v_gene: TRBV19; len: 12; d_gene: NA; abundance: NA; CDR3aa: CATLGEAGTQYF; CDR3nt: TGTGCCACCCTGGGCGAGGCGGGGACCCAGTACTTC